Below, 2 T cell receptor beta chains from the same sample are listed, as sequenced in a study of spatial heterogeneity in lung cancer. Indicated time point: sample taken at primary tumor resection. TCRdb re-called the 5' RACE reads through MiXCR, storing one row per CDR3 protein. The sample carries approximately 25,000 distinct CDR3 sequences, approximately 3% recorded once. This specimen consisted of PBMCs, obtained at surgery. The receptors derive from a female donor with early-stage non-small cell lung cancer.

Ten or more counts support this clonotype. This sequence joins TRBV18 and TRBJ1-6; D unresolved. The V end was cut by 2 bases, the J end by 5 bases, with 7 bases between. CDR1 is KGHSH and CDR2 is LQKENI in the germline V gene. The CDR3 consists of 14 residues. CDR3 in DNA: TGTGCCAGCTCACCAGTGCCAAATAATTCACCCCTCCACTTT. Translating gives CASSPVPNNSPLHF. Full variable domain (rest looked up from reference TRBV18 and TRBJ1-6): NAGVMQNPRHLVRRRGQEARLRCSPMKGHSHVYWYRQLPEEGLKFMVYLQKENIIDESGMPKERFSAEFPKEGPSILRIQQVVRGDSAAYFCASSPVPNNSPLHFGNGTRLTVT.

The chain couples TRBV6-1 to TRBJ1-1; no reliable D call. This CDR3 region has 16 residues. V shed 2 bases and J shed 1 base, with 14 bases lying between them. Germline V CDR1 and CDR2: MNHNS, SASEGT. In DNA form, the CDR3 reads TGTGCCAGCAGTGAAACCCCCATGAGGGCGAACACTGAAGCTTTCTTT. It codes for CASSETPMRANTEAFF.